This T cell receptor beta chain came from a study of patients and donors after allogeneic stem cell transplantation. TCRdb redid the calling of the RT-PCR reads with MiXCR, one entry per CDR3 protein. The repertoire holds roughly 880,000 distinct CDR3 sequences, with 15% to 20% as singletons. The germline V and J ends were trimmed by 5 bases and 10 bases, with 11 bases remaining between them. Germline CDR1 reads MGHRA; CDR2 reads YSYEKL. The CDR3 spans 12 residues. This clonotype was detected only a few times. The specimen was blood, either unsorted or a sorted T cell fraction (not recorded which). The receptor's source is a human donor who was either an allogeneic HSCT recipient or a stem cell or donor lymphocyte infusion donor (not recorded which). It is not recorded whose cells these are; they may come from a transplant donor. The chain couples TRBV4-1 to TRBJ2-2; possible D gene TRBD2, 5 bases. CDR3 nucleotides: TGCGCCAGCAGCATGCAGAGGGAGGAGCTGTTTTTT. Encoded protein: CASSMQREELFF.